The clone carrying this T cell receptor (beta chain) was counted a single time. Other nucleotide sequences in the sample specify the same CDR3. Trimming removed 2 bases from V and 6 bases from J, with 7 bases in between. CDR1 is MNHEY and CDR2 is SMNVEV in the germline V gene (reference sequence). The CDR3 runs to 13 residues. This sample was taken from a study of shared clonotypes between healthy human individuals. Method: immunoSEQ multiplex PCR; TCRdb's copy keeps in-frame clones and lacks some. The sample contains about 2.2 million clones, roughly 91% of which appear only once. It was CD45RO-negative cells, positively selected for CCR7, that made up naive CD8 cells, with terminally differentiated effector memory CD45RA+ cells excluded.

The rearrangement joins TRBV27 to TRBJ2-2; perhaps TRBD2 as D (6 bases). The sequence came from a man between 18 and 29 years old in good health. Some clones in this sample may be carry-over from other donors' samples. The sequencing sample was made of naive CD8+ T cells from PBMCs. CDR3 coding DNA: TGTGCCAGCAGTTTAAGACTAGCCGGGGAGCTGTTTTTT. Protein product: CASSLRLAGELFF.